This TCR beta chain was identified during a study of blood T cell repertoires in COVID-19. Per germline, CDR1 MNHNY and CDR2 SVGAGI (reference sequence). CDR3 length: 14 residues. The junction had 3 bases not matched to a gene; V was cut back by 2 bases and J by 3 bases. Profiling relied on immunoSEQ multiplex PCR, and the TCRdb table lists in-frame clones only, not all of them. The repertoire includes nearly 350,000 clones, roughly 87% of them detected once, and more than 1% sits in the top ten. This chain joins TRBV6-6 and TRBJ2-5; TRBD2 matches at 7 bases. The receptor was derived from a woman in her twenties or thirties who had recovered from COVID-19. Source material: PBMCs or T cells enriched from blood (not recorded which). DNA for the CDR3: TGTGCCAGCAGTTACGGCGGGGGAAAAGAGACCCAGTACTTC. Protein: CASSYGGGKETQYF.